This T cell receptor beta chain was found in a study of radiotherapy plus CTLA-4 blockade in lung cancer. Background on the study: Among enrolled patients, roughly 17% responded and around 30% achieved disease control. Overall study findings and caveats: Among blood TCR repertoires after radiotherapy plus ipilimumab, tumor-derived clones expanded. Reportedly, early blood T cell clone dynamics best predicted response, with interferon-beta.

Germline CDR1 and CDR2: SGHNT and YENEEA. The CDR3 consists of 14 residues. Trimming shortened V by 1 base and J by 6 bases, and 13 bases separated the two germline ends. This clone has just one count. The target antigen is unknown. Ipilimumab CTLA-4 blockade and focal radiation were given to patients with chemo-refractory metastatic non-small-cell lung cancer. The assay was immunoSEQ multiplex PCR, and TCRdb's table has in-frame clones only and misses some. The table shows 130,000 or so clones, with 85% to 90% occurring only once. This chain connects TRBV11-3 to TRBJ2-7; D is unclear. The TCR comes from a human donor with non-small cell lung cancer that progressed on radiotherapy plus ipilimumab. The sequencing used peripheral blood, collected from a patient treated with radiotherapy plus ipilimumab. The CDR3 sequence: CASSLGRQIGEQYF. The DNA of the CDR3 is TGTGCCAGCAGCTTAGGACGGCAAATTGGCGAGCAGTACTTC.